This entry lists 25 T cell receptor beta chains sequenced from one sample in a study of T cells in Graves' hyperthyroidism and ophthalmopathy. Amplification yielded TCR beta CDR3 regions, with RNA transcripts as the source. TCR CDR3 underwent first-round RT-PCR with the HTBI primer set. TCRdb analysed the multiplex PCR reads with MiXCR anew, one entry per CDR3 protein. The sample consists of approximately 610,000 distinct CDR3 sequences, 16% of them appearing once. Sequenced: blood. The receptors were gathered from a woman under 30 with Graves' hyperthyroidism.

The V and J genes are TRBV29-1 and TRBJ2-2, with TRBD2 as a possible D gene (5 bases). The CDR3 covers 15 residues. V was shortened by 3 bases and J by 1 base, with 12 bases between the two germline ends. Germline values: CDR1 SQVTM, CDR2 ANQGSEA. The CDR3 here is CSVDAGRKNTGELFF. In DNA, the CDR3 is TGCAGCGTTGACGCGGGCAGAAAGAACACCGGGGAGCTGTTTTTT.

This clonotype has a handful of counts. The chain couples TRBV19 to TRBJ2-1; D is tentatively TRBD1 or TRBD2 (5 bases each). V was pared by 3 bases and J by 6 bases, with 15 bases between. The CDR3 totals 15 residues. Per germline, CDR1 LNHDA and CDR2 SQIVND (reference sequence). The CDR3 DNA reads as TGTGCCAGTAGTATCCCGAAGGCAGGGAGCAATGAGCAGTTCTTC. Translation: CASSIPKAGSNEQFF.

The CDR3 nucleotides are TGTGCCAGCAGGGACAATTCCTTCTCTGGAAACACCATATATTTT. Its translation is CASRDNSFSGNTIYF. V is TRBV6-1 and J is TRBJ1-3; TRBD1 might be the D (5 bases). The V end lost 6 bases, the J end lost 0 bases, and 12 bases lay between the germline ends. The CDR3 length is 15 residues. Germline loops: CDR1 MNHNS, CDR2 SASEGT.

This clonotype showed up many times. The J gene is TRBJ1-2, the V gene TRBV6-2 or TRBV6-3; D call uncertain. Germline CDR1 reads MNHEY; CDR2 reads SVGEGT. V lost 2 bases and J lost 6, with 7 bases in between. This CDR3 spans 12 amino acids. CDR3 DNA: TGTGCCAGCAGTTACCCCCGAGATGGCTACACCTTC. Translated, it gives CASSYPRDGYTF.

This clonotype occurred many times. This chain links TRBV28 with TRBJ1-5; D unresolved. This CDR3 contains 13 residues. CDR1 is MDHEN, CDR2 SYDVKM, per germline. With 6 bases removed from V and 5 bases from J, the gap between germline ends came to 11 bases. The CDR3 is CASSPISDQPQHF. The CDR3, as DNA: TGTGCCAGCAGCCCGATTTCAGATCAGCCCCAGCATTTT.

This rearrangement joins TRBV4-2 to TRBJ1-1; 7 bases map to TRBD1. CDR1 LGHNA and CDR2 YNFKEQ come from the germline V gene. The CDR3 has 15 residues. V lost 4 bases, J lost 0 bases, and 5 bases stayed unmatched. CDR3 amino acids: CASSRLDRLNTEAFF. CDR3 DNA: TGTGCCAGCAGCCGATTGGACAGGTTGAACACTGAAGCTTTCTTT.

This clonotype was recorded many times. The V and J genes are TRBV20-1 and TRBJ2-7; 10 nucleotides line up with TRBD1. The germline V gene has CDR1 DFQATT and CDR2 SNEGSKA (reference sequence). Trimming took 6 bases from V and 2 from J; bases not matched to a gene: 13. CDR3 length equals 16 residues. In DNA, the CDR3 is TGCAGTGCCCTCCCCTTCGGACAGGGGGGGACCTACGAGCAGTACTTC. This codes for CSALPFGQGGTYEQYF.

This clonotype showed up many times. The rearrangement links TRBV27 to TRBJ1-2; D is possibly TRBD1 (5 bases). This CDR3 has 13 amino acids. Trimming took 8 bases from V and 6 from J, leaving 16 bases between them. Germline V CDR1 and CDR2: MNHEY, SMNVEV (reference sequence). This CDR3 reads CASGHTGGDGYTF. Here the CDR3 DNA reads TGTGCCAGCGGTCATACAGGAGGGGATGGCTACACCTTC.

This clonotype was detected a few times. V gene TRBV3-1 combines with J gene TRBJ2-3; TRBD2 agrees at 7 bases. Trimming at V came to 4 bases and at J to 2 bases, leaving 6 bases not matched to a gene. The CDR3 sequence is 15 residues long. Looked up from germline, CDR1 is LGHDT and CDR2 is YNNKEL (reference sequence). For the CDR3, the DNA is TGTGCCAGCAGCCGGGAGGCGGGAGTCACAGATACGCAGTATTTT. As protein: CASSREAGVTDTQYF.

This clonotype was detected only a few times. This rearrangement joins TRBV20-1 to TRBJ1-6; 7 nucleotides align to TRBD1. V shed 5 bases, J shed 7 bases, and the junction held 8 bases outside the gene matches. Germline CDR1 reads DFQATT; CDR2 reads SNEGSKA (reference sequence). The CDR3 is made up of 14 amino acids. This CDR3 is CSAGRDRKNSPLHF. The DNA for the CDR3 is TGCAGTGCTGGTAGGGACAGAAAAAATTCACCCCTCCACTTT.

The chain joins TRBV6-5 to TRBJ1-4, with TRBD1 as a possible D gene (5 bases). This CDR3 is 16 amino acids long. V lost 2 bases, J lost 0 bases, and 10 bases lay in between. Germline V gene lookup returns CDR1 MNHEY and CDR2 SVGAGI. CDR3 region: CASSYRGPSTNEKLFF. CDR3 DNA: TGTGCCAGCAGTTACAGGGGCCCATCAACTAATGAAAAACTGTTTTTT.

This chain joins TRBV10-3 and TRBJ2-7, with D perhaps given as TRBD1 or TRBD2 (5 bases each). CDR3 size: 14 residues. Germline loops: CDR1 ENHRY, CDR2 SYGVKD. Trimming pared 4 bases from V and 0 bases from J, leaving 10 bases between. CDR3 in amino acids: CAISGDQRSYEQYF. Written as DNA, the CDR3 is TGTGCCATCAGTGGGGACCAACGCTCCTACGAGCAGTACTTC.

This clonotype was counted between two and nine times. This rearrangement joins TRBV15 to TRBJ2-5; 7 nucleotides align to TRBD1. Trimming removed 5 bases from V and 7 bases from J; junction bases left unmatched: 19. CDR1 is LNHNV, CDR2 YYDKDF, per germline (reference sequence). CDR3 length: 17 amino acids. The CDR3 reads CATSDKGTAGAGATQYF. The CDR3 DNA is TGTGCCACCAGCGATAAAGGGACAGCTGGCGCCGGAGCGACCCAGTACTTC.

In its sample, this clonotype was seen many times. The chain couples TRBV24-1 to TRBJ1-2, with 10 bases that match TRBD1. V was clipped by 5 bases and J by 3 bases; unmatched bases: 8. Germline V gene data show CDR1 as KGHDR and CDR2 as SFDVKD. This CDR3 has 16 residues. CDR3 DNA sequence: TGTGCCACCAGTGCCTCTGGACAGGGGGTCGACTATGGCTACACCTTC. Protein: CATSASGQGVDYGYTF.

This clonotype was recorded many times. This sequence joins TRBV7-9 and TRBJ2-5; D gene unclear. The CDR3 has 14 amino acids. Deletions cut 4 bases from V and 0 bases from J, with 9 bases between. Germline-derived CDR1 and CDR2 are SEHNR and FQNEAQ (reference sequence). CDR3 nucleotides: TGTGCCAGCAGCTCCCAGGCGTACCAAGAGACCCAGTACTTC. Encoded protein: CASSSQAYQETQYF.

In its sample, this clonotype was seen many times. This chain links TRBV28 with TRBJ2-7, with D perhaps being TRBD1 or TRBD2 (5 bases each). Trimming removed 2 bases at V and 0 bases at J, with 11 bases between. There are 15 residues in the CDR3. Looked up from germline, CDR1 is MDHEN and CDR2 is SYDVKM. The CDR3 coding sequence is TGTGCCAGCAGTTTAAGCGGCAGGGACTCCTACGAGCAGTACTTC. Protein product: CASSLSGRDSYEQYF.

This clonotype was recorded many times. The V call is TRBV28, the J call TRBJ1-5, with D possibly matching TRBD1 (6 bases). Per germline, CDR1 MDHEN and CDR2 SYDVKM. The V end lost 6 bases, the J end lost 6 bases, and 9 bases lay between the germline ends. The CDR3 length is 12 residues. CDR3 region: CASSPGVQPQHF. The CDR3 coding sequence is TGTGCCAGCAGCCCAGGGGTTCAGCCCCAGCATTTT.

The V call is TRBV11-2, the J call TRBJ2-5; D may be TRBD2 (5 bases). The CDR3 contains 15 residues. Germline V gene sequence: CDR1 SGHAT, CDR2 FQNNGV. The V end lost 1 base, the J end lost 5 bases, and 14 bases lay between the germline ends. The CDR3 region is CASSLAGWDVETQYF. CDR3 nucleotides: TGTGCCAGCAGCTTAGCGGGGTGGGATGTGGAGACCCAGTACTTC.

This clonotype occurred many times. This sequence joins TRBV28 and TRBJ2-2; TRBD2 matches at 7 bases. CDR1 and CDR2 (germline): MDHEN, SYDVKM. V lost 5 bases, J lost 3 bases, and 6 bases stayed unmatched. The CDR3 runs 15 residues. The CDR3 DNA reads TGTGCCAGCAGTACCGGGAGGAGGTACACCGGGGAGCTGTTTTTT. This encodes CASSTGRRYTGELFF.

This clonotype has a handful of counts. This sequence joins TRBV20-1 and TRBJ1-2, with TRBD1 matching over 8 bases. CDR1 and CDR2 (germline): DFQATT, SNEGSKA (reference sequence). The CDR3 is 13 amino acids. V shed 5 bases and J 1 base; nucleotides not matched to a gene: 3. CDR3 loop: CSAGTGYNYGYTF. CDR3 bases: TGCAGTGCTGGGACAGGATATAACTATGGCTACACCTTC.

In this sample, this clonotype turned up a few times. The genes are TRBV5-4 and TRBJ2-7, with 10 nucleotides matching TRBD2. With 0 bases clipped from V and 3 bases from J, the junction kept 3 bases outside the gene matches. The CDR3 is made up of 15 amino acids. Germline V gene data show CDR1 as SGHNT and CDR2 as YYREEE (reference sequence). The chain's CDR3 is CASSLERGGIYEQYF. Written as DNA, the CDR3 is TGTGCCAGCAGCTTGGAGCGGGGGGGCATCTACGAGCAGTACTTC.

V usage is TRBV28 and J usage is TRBJ2-1, with D perhaps matching TRBD2 (8 bases). The germline gives CDR1 MDHEN, CDR2 SYDVKM. Trimming cost V 6 bases and J 5 bases, with 29 bases left between them. The CDR3 is 19 residues long. CDR3 coding DNA: TGTGCCAGCAGCCCCGGCTGGGCGGGAGGCAGCCAGGGGGACAATGAGCAGTTCTTC. This sequence encodes CASSPGWAGGSQGDNEQFF.

A few counts support this clonotype. This rearrangement joins TRBV13 to TRBJ2-2; TRBD1 might be the D (5 bases). V dropped 8 bases and J dropped 4 bases, with 17 bases sitting between them. This CDR3 has 15 amino acids. The germline gives CDR1 PRHDT, CDR2 FYEKMQ (reference sequence). CDR3 protein: CASERYKGATGELFF. CDR3 coding DNA: TGTGCCAGCGAGCGCTATAAAGGGGCCACCGGGGAGCTGTTTTTT.

Only a few counts were recorded for this clonotype. V is TRBV28 and J is TRBJ2-7; TRBD2 matches 12 bases. This CDR3 spans 14 amino acids. The V and J ends lost 6 bases and 6 bases, in that order; junction bases with no gene match: 6. CDR1 and CDR2 from the germline V gene are MDHEN and SYDVKM. CDR3 DNA sequence: TGTGCCAGCAGGCTAGCGGGGGGGGGCTCCGAGCAGTACTTC. It yields the protein CASRLAGGGSEQYF.

This sequence joins TRBV29-1 and TRBJ1-2, with 7 bases aligning to TRBD1. CDR1 is SQVTM and CDR2 is ANQGSEA in the germline V gene. Trimming cost V 0 bases and J 6 bases; bases outside gene matches: 4. The CDR3 spans 13 residues. The CDR3 coding sequence is TGCAGCGTTGAAGACGCAGGGGGGCATGGCTACACCTTC. Translating gives CSVEDAGGHGYTF.